These 21 T cell receptor beta chains came from one sample sequenced in a study of T cell clones after liver transplantation. Generated by immunoSEQ multiplex PCR, the TCRdb table keeps only in-frame clones and is missing some. The repertoire includes roughly 120,000 clones, 90% of them detected once, and 0.8% to 0.9% sits in the top ten. The starting material was CD4+ T cells from blood, obtained 12 months after liver transplant. The receptors were gathered from a human patient who received a liver transplant. Part of the T cells may come from the graft donor.

V usage is TRBV5-5 and J usage is TRBJ1-2, with D perhaps TRBD1 (6 bases). This CDR3 comprises 15 residues. Trimming took off 0 bases at V and 2 bases at J, with 11 bases between the two ends. Germline CDR1 and CDR2: SGHKS and YYEKEE (reference sequence). CDR3 in amino acids: CASSLEGDFNYGYTF. As DNA, the CDR3 is TGTGCCAGCAGCTTGGAGGGGGATTTCAACTATGGCTACACCTTC.

The chain uses TRBV5-1 and TRBJ2-7, with 9 bases identical to TRBD1. With 6 bases clipped from V and 5 bases from J, the junction kept 9 bases outside the gene matches. Germline V lookup: CDR1 SGHRS, CDR2 YFSETQ. This CDR3 is built from 14 residues. CDR3 loop: CASTAGTGLHEQYF. Here the CDR3 DNA reads TGCGCCAGCACCGCCGGGACAGGGCTCCACGAGCAGTACTTC. The full variable domain, its missing parts supplied by reference TRBV5-1 and TRBJ2-7, is KAGVTQTPRYLIKTRGQQVTLSCSPISGHRSVSWYQQTPGQGLQFLFEYFSETQRNKGNFPGRFSGRQFSNSRSEMNVSTLELGDSALYLCASTAGTGLHEQYFGPGTRLTVT.

This chain connects TRBV19 to TRBJ2-3; D perhaps matches TRBD2 (6 bases). CDR1 is LNHDA and CDR2 is SQIVND in the germline V gene (reference sequence). The CDR3 is 14 amino acids. V was clipped by 5 bases and J by 6 bases, with 15 bases between them. This CDR3 is CASSVTGEWDTQYF. The CDR3 coding sequence is TGTGCCAGTAGTGTCACGGGGGAATGGGATACGCAGTATTTT. The full variable domain, its missing parts supplied by reference TRBV19 and TRBJ2-3, is DGGITQSPKYLFRKEGQNVTLSCEQNLNHDAMYWYRQDPGQGLRLIYYSQIVNDFQKGDIAEGYSVSREKKESFPLTVTSAQKNPTAFYLCASSVTGEWDTQYFGPGTRLTVL.

The V gene is TRBV6-5, the J gene TRBJ2-7; possible D gene TRBD2, 5 bases. The V gene's germline CDR1 is MNHEY and CDR2 SVGAGI. V dropped 0 bases and J dropped 3 bases, with 12 bases sitting between them. The CDR3 is 15 residues long. The CDR3 sequence: CASSYSGRDLYEQYF. CDR3 sequence (DNA): TGTGCCAGCAGTTACTCGGGGAGAGACCTCTACGAGCAGTACTTC.

The chain uses TRBV27 and TRBJ1-4; 7 bases match TRBD1. The CDR3 totals 16 residues. The J segment lost 3 bases and the V segment lost 9 bases, leaving 13 bases of the junction unmatched. CDR1 MNHEY and CDR2 SMNVEV come from the germline V gene (reference sequence). The CDR3 DNA reads as TGTGCCAGGGCGGACGGTAAGGACAGGTCTAATGAAAAACTGTTTTTT. Amino acid sequence: CARADGKDRSNEKLFF.

This chain uses TRBV27 with TRBJ2-3, with D perhaps matching TRBD2 (6 bases). The germline gives CDR1 MNHEY, CDR2 SMNVEV (reference sequence). This CDR3 is built from 15 residues. The V end was cut by 2 bases, the J end by 0 bases, with 9 bases between. CDR3 sequence: CASSLGGISTDTQYF. The CDR3 DNA reads TGTGCCAGCAGTTTAGGCGGGATTAGCACAGATACGCAGTATTTT.

The chain uses TRBV5-1 and TRBJ1-1; D call uncertain. This CDR3 region has 13 residues. V gave up 0 bases and J gave up 0 bases, with 3 bases separating them. In germline, CDR1 is SGHRS, CDR2 YFSETQ. The CDR3 DNA sequence: TGCGCCAGCAGCTTGGATATGAACACTGAAGCTTTCTTT. Amino acids: CASSLDMNTEAFF.

The rearrangement uses TRBV5-4 and TRBJ1-1; weak D call: TRBD1 (5 bases). CDR1 and CDR2 from the germline V gene are SGHNT and YYREEE (reference sequence). Trimming pared 0 bases from V and 1 base from J, leaving 10 bases between. The CDR3 sequence is 15 residues long. The CDR3 protein is CASSLGQLPNTEAFF. CDR3 DNA: TGTGCCAGCAGCTTGGGACAGCTACCGAACACTGAAGCTTTCTTT. The full variable domain, in which reference TRBV5-4 and TRBJ1-1 provide the parts outside the CDR3, is ETGVTQSPTHLIKTRGQQVTLRCSSQSGHNTVSWYQQALGQGPQFIFQYYREEENGRGNFPPRFSGLQFPNYSSELNVNALELDDSALYLCASSLGQLPNTEAFFGQGTRLTVV.

This clone was counted a single time. V usage is TRBV29-1 and J usage is TRBJ1-1, with a weak D call TRBD1 (5 bases). This CDR3 has 12 residues. V gave up 6 bases and J gave up 5 bases, with 13 bases separating them. From germline, CDR1 is SQVTM and CDR2 ANQGSEA. CDR3 region: CSVNGGTTEAFF. As DNA, the CDR3 is TGCAGCGTGAATGGGGGAACAACTGAAGCTTTCTTT.

This clone was observed a single time. The chain uses TRBV5-1 and TRBJ2-3, with D possibly being TRBD2 (5 bases). Trimming took 4 bases from V and 1 from J, leaving 19 bases between them. The CDR3 spans 17 residues. Germline V gene sequence: CDR1 SGHRS, CDR2 YFSETQ. CDR3 in DNA: TGCGCCAGCAGCCCTATAGGAGGCCTCACTGGCACAGATACGCAGTATTTT. As protein: CASSPIGGLTGTDTQYF.

The chain employs TRBV27 and TRBJ2-7; D is undetermined. V was pared by 3 bases and J by 4 bases, with 10 bases between. The germline CDR1 and CDR2 sequences are MNHEY and SMNVEV (reference sequence). The CDR3 is 13 amino acids. The CDR3 loop is CASSFNSAYEQYF. The CDR3 DNA sequence: TGTGCCAGCAGTTTCAATTCGGCGTACGAGCAGTACTTC.

The gene calls are TRBV28 and TRBJ1-4; 8 nucleotides agree with TRBD1. Trimming at V came to 2 bases and at J to 3 bases, leaving 2 bases not matched to a gene. This CDR3 region has 15 residues. The germline V gene has CDR1 MDHEN and CDR2 SYDVKM. The CDR3 loop is CASSLQGASNEKLFF. CDR3 DNA: TGTGCCAGCAGTTTACAGGGGGCCTCTAATGAAAAACTGTTTTTT.

This clone was seen a handful of times. CDR3 region: CASSPQGGPGEQYF. CDR3 DNA sequence: TGTGCCAGCTCACCACAGGGAGGACCCGGCGAGCAGTACTTC. This chain links TRBV18 with TRBJ2-7; TRBD2 might be the D (6 bases). With 1 base removed from V and 6 bases from J, the gap between germline ends came to 13 bases. This CDR3 comprises 14 residues. Germline-derived CDR1 and CDR2 are KGHSH and LQKENI. The full variable domain, its missing parts supplied by reference TRBV18 and TRBJ2-7, is NAGVMQNPRHLVRRRGQEARLRCSPMKGHSHVYWYRQLPEEGLKFMVYLQKENIIDESGMPKERFSAEFPKEGPSILRIQQVVRGDSAAYFCASSPQGGPGEQYFGPGTRLTVT.

V gene TRBV28 combines with J gene TRBJ1-2; a possible D gene is TRBD1 (6 bases). Trimming took off 5 bases at V and 2 bases at J, with 15 bases between the two ends. From germline, CDR1 is MDHEN and CDR2 SYDVKM. The CDR3 is 15 residues long. The CDR3 region is CASSAQGLGNYGYTF. CDR3 coding DNA: TGTGCCAGCAGTGCACAGGGTCTTGGGAACTATGGCTACACCTTC.

V usage is TRBV29-1 and J usage is TRBJ2-2; D possibly corresponds to TRBD1 (5 bases). The CDR3 runs to 13 residues. Looked up from germline, CDR1 is SQVTM and CDR2 is ANQGSEA. The germline V and J ends were trimmed by 4 bases and 5 bases, with 11 bases remaining between them. The CDR3 is CSVVGPATGELFF. As DNA, the CDR3 is TGCAGCGTTGTGGGGCCAGCGACCGGGGAGCTGTTTTTT.

The chain combines TRBV19 with TRBJ1-4; possible D gene TRBD1, 5 bases. Trimming removed 5 bases from V and 6 bases from J, with 13 bases in between. The germline gives CDR1 LNHDA, CDR2 SQIVND (reference sequence). This CDR3 has 14 amino acids. The CDR3 reads CASSVGTADEKLFF. The CDR3, as DNA: TGTGCCAGTAGTGTCGGGACTGCTGATGAAAAACTGTTTTTT. The variable domain in full, completed from reference TRBV19 and TRBJ1-4, reads DGGITQSPKYLFRKEGQNVTLSCEQNLNHDAMYWYRQDPGQGLRLIYYSQIVNDFQKGDIAEGYSVSREKKESFPLTVTSAQKNPTAFYLCASSVGTADEKLFFGSGTQLSVL.

This clone was seen a single time. This rearrangement joins TRBV6-4 to TRBJ2-3; no definite D call. Germline V gene data show CDR1 as MRHNA and CDR2 as SNTAGT. V was cut by 5 bases and J by 6 bases, with 12 bases left in between. The CDR3 is 13 amino acids. CDR3 region: CASSTTSADTQYF. The CDR3 DNA follows: TGTGCCAGCAGTACGACCTCGGCGGATACGCAGTATTTT.

V gene TRBV5-1 combines with J gene TRBJ2-1; 10 nucleotides match TRBD2. CDR3 length: 16 amino acids. V lost 2 bases to trimming and J lost 4 bases; unmatched junction nucleotides: 6. Germline V lookup: CDR1 SGHRS, CDR2 YFSETQ. This CDR3 is CASSFLAGVMYNEQFF. The CDR3 DNA reads TGCGCCAGCAGCTTTCTAGCGGGAGTAATGTACAATGAGCAGTTCTTC. Full variable domain (remainder filled in from reference TRBV5-1 and TRBJ2-1): KAGVTQTPRYLIKTRGQQVTLSCSPISGHRSVSWYQQTPGQGLQFLFEYFSETQRNKGNFPGRFSGRQFSNSRSEMNVSTLELGDSALYLCASSFLAGVMYNEQFFGPGTRLTVL.

This chain uses TRBV2 with TRBJ2-7; 7 positions agree with TRBD1. Germline loops: CDR1 SNHLY, CDR2 FYNNEI. This CDR3 contains 12 residues. Unmatched junction bases numbered 2, after V lost 3 bases and J lost 6 bases. The chain's CDR3 is CASSETGREQYF. For the CDR3, the DNA is TGTGCCAGCAGTGAGACAGGGCGCGAGCAGTACTTC.

The rearrangement uses TRBV5-1 and TRBJ2-3; no definite D call. Deletions cut 0 bases from V and 1 base from J, with 6 bases between. Germline V gene data show CDR1 as SGHRS and CDR2 as YFSETQ. The CDR3 sequence is 14 residues long. The CDR3 DNA reads as TGCGCCAGCAGCTTGGCTCACCGCACAGATACGCAGTATTTT. It translates to CASSLAHRTDTQYF.

This clone was seen once. The genes are TRBV6-1 and TRBJ1-1; 10 bases match TRBD1. The CDR3 is made up of 15 amino acids. The germline V gene has CDR1 MNHNS and CDR2 SASEGT. The V and J ends lost 7 bases and 0 bases, in that order; junction bases with no gene match: 5. The CDR3 coding sequence is TGTGCCAGCACTGGGACAGGGGCGTTGAACACTGAAGCTTTCTTT. It encodes CASTGTGALNTEAFF.